The rows below give T cell receptor beta chains drawn from one sample of a study of Graves' ophthalmopathy and Graves' hyperthyroidism. Using its own MiXCR run on the multiplex PCR reads, TCRdb lists one record per CDR3 protein. There are approximately 640,000 distinct CDR3 sequences in the sample; approximately 39% occur only once, and 3.3% lies in the top ten. The sample taken for sequencing was peripheral blood. The origin of the receptors is an adult man with Graves' ophthalmopathy. Each CDR3 is given with its conserved first and last residue. The D gene is left open where the match is weak. A row's size may be missing; if present it is once, few, many or a size class.

CDR3 DNA | CDR3 protein | clone size | J gene | D gene | V gene
TGTGCCATCAGCCAAGATGGGGGCTCTGGGGCCAACGTCCTGACTTTC | CAISQDGGSGANVLTF | . | TRBJ2-6 | . | TRBV5-4
TGTGCCAGCAGTTACACAACCGGGACAGGGGTTGGCTCACCCCTCCACTTT | CASSYTTGTGVGSPLHF | . | TRBJ1-6 | TRBD1 | TRBV6-5
TGTGCCAGCAGCTTAGTGGGACAGCAGAATTCACCCCTCCACTTT | CASSLVGQQNSPLHF | . | TRBJ1-6 | TRBD1 | TRBV7-2
TGTGCCAGTACCTCCGGGACCCCAGGAGATACGCAGTATTTT | CASTSGTPGDTQYF | . | TRBJ2-3 | . | TRBV7-6
TGTGCCAGCAGCTTACTGGGAGGGGACCAAGAGACCCAGTACTTC | CASSLLGGDQETQYF | many | TRBJ2-5 | TRBD2 | TRBV7-8
TGTGCCAGCAGCCCAATAATTTCTGCAGGGGGCGTCACTGAAGCTTTCTTT | CASSPIISAGGVTEAFF | . | TRBJ1-1 | TRBD1 | TRBV14
TGTGCCAGCAGCGGACCAGTGGGGACGAACACTGAAGCTTTCTTT | CASSGPVGTNTEAFF | many | TRBJ1-1 | . | TRBV13
TGTGCCAGCAGTCCTACCTATGCTAGCCAAGATATTGGGAGCGCCCAAGAGACCCAGTACTTC | CASSPTYASQDIGSAQETQYF | . | TRBJ2-5 | . | TRBV7-3
TGTGCCAGCAGCTTGGCTGGGCAGGGGGGGTACGAGCAGTGCTTC | CASSLAGQGGYEQCF | . | TRBJ2-7 | . | TRBV5-6
TGTGCCAGCAGTTACTCGATCTTCGGGACAGGGGGACAAGAGACCCAGTACTTC | CASSYSIFGTGGQETQYF | . | TRBJ2-5 | TRBD1 | TRBV10-3
TGTGCCAGCAGTCGGGACAGGGAATACGAGCAGTACTTC | CASSRDREYEQYF | many | TRBJ2-7 | TRBD1 | TRBV2
TGTGCCAGCAGCTTGTTAGGGGATATGGGAGAGACCCAGTACTTC | CASSLLGDMGETQYF | many | TRBJ2-5 | . | TRBV7-9
TGCAGCGTTGATTTTAGTGAAAAACTGTTTTTT | CSVDFSEKLFF | many | TRBJ1-4 | . | TRBV29-1
TGTGCCAGCAGCTACCCGACAGGGCGGGGTACCGGGGAGCTGTTTTTT | CASSYPTGRGTGELFF | . | TRBJ2-2 | . | TRBV5-1
TGTGCCAGCAGTTACAGGCTAGCGGGGACCCAAGAGACCCAGTACTTC | CASSYRLAGTQETQYF | few | TRBJ2-5 | TRBD2 | TRBV10-3
TGTGCCAGCAGCCCGGGGACAGGGGGTTTACAGCCCCAGCATTTT | CASSPGTGGLQPQHF | many | TRBJ1-5 | TRBD1 | TRBV9
TGTGCCAGCAGCGCGTACCGGGACAACGTCCTGACTTTC | CASSAYRDNVLTF | . | TRBJ2-6 | . | TRBV7-2
TGCAGTGCTATCCCCCCGGCCCACTCTGGGGCCAACGTCCTGACTTTC | CSAIPPAHSGANVLTF | . | TRBJ2-6 | . | TRBV20-1
TGCAGCTTGGATCCAGGGGGCGAATACGAGCAGTACTTC | CSLDPGGEYEQYF | . | TRBJ2-7 | TRBD1 | TRBV29-1
TGTGCCAGCAGCACCCAGGGGGGACAGCTCTATGGCTACACCTTC | CASSTQGGQLYGYTF | . | TRBJ1-2 | TRBD1 | TRBV5-5
TGCGCCAGCAGCCACGACGGCTCCTACGAGCAGTACTTC | CASSHDGSYEQYF | many | TRBJ2-7 | . | TRBV4-1
TGTGCCATCAGCGCGGGGCTAGAGACCCAGTACTTC | CAISAGLETQYF | once | TRBJ2-5 | . | TRBV10-3
TGCGCCAGCAGCCCACGACAGCTCTACGAGCAGTACTTC | CASSPRQLYEQYF | . | TRBJ2-7 | . | TRBV29-1
TGTGCCAGCAGCGTACCCCCGAGCGGGATGGTCACCGGGGAGCTGTTTTTT | CASSVPPSGMVTGELFF | few | TRBJ2-2 | TRBD2 | TRBV9
TGTGCCATCAGTAGGACAGGGACAACAACTAATGAAAAACTGTTTTTT | CAISRTGTTTNEKLFF | . | TRBJ1-4 | TRBD1 | TRBV10-3
TGTGCCAGCCGCGGAGGCTACAATGAGCAGTTCTTC | CASRGGYNEQFF | . | TRBJ2-1 | . | TRBV25-1
TGTGCCAGCAGTCGGACTAGCGGGAGCAGAGAGACCCAGTACTTC | CASSRTSGSRETQYF | . | TRBJ2-5 | TRBD2 | TRBV10-3
TGCGCCAGCAGCCAAGATGGGGATCCCGAGACCCAGTACTTC | CASSQDGDPETQYF | many | TRBJ2-5 | . | TRBV4-1
TGTGCCAGCAGAGCCAGGACAGCCCACGAGCAGTACTTC | CASRARTAHEQYF | . | TRBJ2-7 | . | TRBV25-1
TGCGCCAGCAGGGAGCAAGAGACCCAGTACTTC | CASREQETQYF | many | TRBJ2-5 | . | TRBV11-2
TGTGCCAGCTCACCTGAGGGTAACTATGGCTACACCTTC | CASSPEGNYGYTF | . | TRBJ1-2 | . | TRBV18
TGTGCCACCAGCCAAGAAGGATCGACCTCTGGAAACACCATATATTTT | CATSQEGSTSGNTIYF | . | TRBJ1-3 | . | TRBV15
TGTGCCAGCAGCCAACAGGGGTCTACCTACGAGCAGTACTTC | CASSQQGSTYEQYF | many | TRBJ2-7 | TRBD1 | TRBV7-9
TGCAGCGTTGCGCGGGACAGGGTTAATTATGGCTACACCTTC | CSVARDRVNYGYTF | . | TRBJ1-2 | TRBD1 | TRBV29-1
TGTGCCAGCAGTACCTACCGGGACCCCAAGGTAGCCGGGGAGCTGTTTTTT | CASSTYRDPKVAGELFF | . | TRBJ2-2 | . | TRBV7-2
TGCGCCAGCAGCCATAGACAGCCTAATAATTCACCCCTCCACTTT | CASSHRQPNNSPLHF | many | TRBJ1-6 | . | TRBV4-1
TGTGCCAGCAGCGTCCCGGGCCCGAACACCGGGGAGCTGTTTTTT | CASSVPGPNTGELFF | few | TRBJ2-2 | . | TRBV9
TGTGCCAGCAGCGTAGGGGCGCTATCTGAAGCTTTCTTT | CASSVGALSEAFF | . | TRBJ1-1 | . | TRBV9
TGTGCCAGCAGTGATCAATTAGTATCCGGGGAGCTGTTTTTT | CASSDQLVSGELFF | few | TRBJ2-2 | . | TRBV12-3/TRBV12-4
TGTGCCAGCAGCCCCGGGGCGACAAGGGGCTCCTACGAGCAGTACTTC | CASSPGATRGSYEQYF | . | TRBJ2-7 | . | TRBV10-2
TGTGCCAGCAGCGGGGCGCGGAATCAGCCCCAGCATTTT | CASSGARNQPQHF | many | TRBJ1-5 | . | TRBV7-8
TGTGCCAGCAGCCAACCTTTTAAGACTCGCCAAGAGACCCAGTACTTC | CASSQPFKTRQETQYF | many | TRBJ2-5 | . | TRBV7-9
TGTGCCAGCAGGAAAAAAGAGACAGGGGTGGGCGAGCAGTACTTC | CASRKKETGVGEQYF | few | TRBJ2-7 | TRBD1 | TRBV25-1